This T cell receptor (beta chain) originates from a study of blood T cell repertoires in COVID-19. For the study at large: COVID-19 samples from acute and convalescent phases originated in the United States, Italy and Spain. In each case, the material was cDNA or gDNA derived from T cells, B-cell-depleted T cells, or PBMCs.

This CDR3 has 12 amino acids. Germline V gene sequence: CDR1 KGHSH, CDR2 LQKENI. Trimming took off 1 base at V and 12 bases at J, with 10 bases between the two ends. Study processing details: The assay estimated nucleated cells by amplifying reference gene primers. Assay: immunoSEQ multiplex PCR; the TCRdb copy retains only in-frame clones and omits some. V, J and clone size were drawn from that table, and D and trimming were deduced from the DNA. The table records 280,000 or so clones, approximately 86% of them present only once. The specimen was peripheral blood. The source is a woman aged 25 to 39 who had recovered from COVID-19. The chain links TRBV18 to TRBJ2-1; no definite D call. CDR3 protein: CASSPQSPGQFF. CDR3 DNA: TGTGCCAGCTCACCACAATCCCCCGGGCAGTTCTTC. Full variable domain (rest looked up from reference TRBV18 and TRBJ2-1): NAGVMQNPRHLVRRRGQEARLRCSPMKGHSHVYWYRQLPEEGLKFMVYLQKENIIDESGMPKERFSAEFPKEGPSILRIQQVVRGDSAAYFCASSPQSPGQFFGPGTRLTVL.